The 11 T cell receptor beta chains below come from one sample, sequenced in a study of cytomegalovirus exposure and HLA in healthy donors. The PCR employed 60 Vbeta primers together with 13 Jbeta primers. The table came from immunoSEQ multiplex PCR; TCRdb's copy has only in-frame clones and leaves some out. Of roughly 160,000 clones in the sample, approximately 80% were seen once. Material: PBMCs. These receptors all stem from a man in his forties or fifties in good health and CMV-seropositive.

CDR3 residues: CASSLARGSSTDTQYF. The CDR3 nucleotides read TGTGCCAGCAGCTTAGCTCGGGGGAGCAGCACAGATACGCAGTATTTT. The rearrangement links TRBV5-8 to TRBJ2-3; D may be TRBD2 (6 bases). Trimming removed 2 bases from V and 0 bases from J, with 13 bases in between. Germline V gene lookup returns CDR1 SGHTS and CDR2 YDEGEE. The CDR3 has 16 residues.

This clone was detected a few times. J is TRBJ2-6 and V is TRBV30; no clear D gene. This CDR3 region has 13 residues. With 7 bases removed from V and 0 bases from J, the gap between germline ends came to 7 bases. Germline V gene data show CDR1 as GTSNPN and CDR2 as SVGIG (reference sequence). The CDR3 DNA follows: TGTGCCTATAGCAGCTCTGGGGCCAACGTCCTGACTTTC. It translates to CAYSSSGANVLTF.

V gene TRBV7-9 combines with J gene TRBJ1-2; D uncertain. The CDR3 covers 14 residues. Trimming took 5 bases from V and 2 from J, leaving 12 bases between them. CDR1 and CDR2 from the germline V gene are SEHNR and FQNEAQ (reference sequence). The DNA of the CDR3 is TGTGCCAGCAGCCCCATACTATTCAACTATGGCTACACCTTC. It codes for CASSPILFNYGYTF.

The rearrangement links TRBV12-2 to TRBJ2-1; the table calls TRBD1, which could not be checked here. TRBV12-2 is a pseudogene. This CDR3 comprises 13 residues. For the CDR3, the DNA is TGTGCAAGTCGCCCTACAGGCGGCAATGAGCAGTTCTTC. It is translated as CASRPTGGNEQFF.

The chain carries TRBV2 and TRBJ2-7, with TRBD1 identical over 10 bases. The CDR3 has 14 residues. Per the germline V gene, CDR1 is SNHLY and CDR2 is FYNNEI. Trimming cost V 6 bases and J 5 bases; bases outside gene matches: 7. The CDR3 coding sequence is TGTGCCAGCAGGGTGGGACAGGGGATCGACGAGCAGTACTTC. Its protein product is CASRVGQGIDEQYF.

V is TRBV27 and J is TRBJ2-3; 8 nucleotides line up with TRBD2. The germline gives CDR1 MNHEY, CDR2 SMNVEV (reference sequence). The J segment lost 2 bases and the V segment lost 4 bases, leaving 5 bases of the junction unmatched. The CDR3 is made up of 15 amino acids. CDR3 sequence reads: CASSSAGAVTDTQYF. The CDR3, as DNA: TGTGCCAGCAGTTCAGCGGGGGCTGTCACAGATACGCAGTATTTT.

V is TRBV7-6 and J is TRBJ2-1, with 7 bases aligning to TRBD2. V lost 1 base to trimming and J lost 9 bases; unmatched junction nucleotides: 12. The CDR3 is 16 residues long. Germline V lookup: CDR1 SGHVS, CDR2 FNYEAQ. The DNA for the CDR3 is TGTGCCAGCAGCTTAGTACTAGGGGAGGGGTCAGGTGAGCAGTTCTTC. Translation: CASSLVLGEGSGEQFF.

The chain joins TRBV7-9 to TRBJ1-1, with 9 bases identical to TRBD1. CDR3 length equals 16 residues. Losses at the gene ends were 1 base for V and 4 bases for J; bases not matched to a gene: 7. Germline CDR1 is SEHNR and CDR2 is FQNEAQ (reference sequence). The CDR3 sequence: CASSLDGQGRSTEAFF. CDR3 nucleotide sequence: TGTGCCAGCAGCTTAGACGGACAGGGGAGATCCACTGAAGCTTTCTTT.

The gene calls are TRBV4-3 and TRBJ2-5; 10 positions match TRBD1. The J call is in doubt because the DNA end fits TRBJ2-7 better. Germline CDR1 is LGHNA and CDR2 is YSLEER. The CDR3 has 14 amino acids. The CDR3 is CASSLGQGVHEQYF. The CDR3 nucleotides read TGCGCCAGCAGCCTTGGACAGGGGGTACACGAGCAGTACTTC.

This clone occurred a few times. This chain connects TRBV4-2 to TRBJ1-1; no firm D call. The CDR3 is 15 amino acids. CDR1 LGHNA and CDR2 YNFKEQ come from the germline V gene. Trimming stripped 0 bases from V and 0 bases from J, with 8 bases between. The DNA for the CDR3 is TGTGCCAGCAGCCAAGAGCTAACGGTGAACACTGAAGCTTTCTTT. It is translated as CASSQELTVNTEAFF.

This chain connects TRBV28 to TRBJ1-2, with 7 positions matching TRBD1. V shed 1 base and J 2 bases; nucleotides not matched to a gene: 10. Germline V gene data show CDR1 as MDHEN and CDR2 as SYDVKM. CDR3 length: 17 amino acids. CDR3 residues: CASSLFQGVLKNYGYTF. CDR3 nucleotide sequence: TGTGCCAGCAGTTTATTTCAGGGGGTACTAAAAAACTATGGCTACACCTTC.